The 3 T cell receptor beta chains presented below share a single source sample, sequenced in a study of long-term antiretroviral therapy in people with HIV. Survey-level immunoSEQ v3.0 assays were run. Produced via immunoSEQ multiplex PCR; TCRdb's table is partial and in-frame only. The data hold some 21,000 clones, with roughly four fifths observed a single time. This specimen consisted of unsorted PBMCs, obtained 0.2 years after starting antiretroviral therapy. Receptors originate from a young woman with HIV.

The rearrangement uses TRBV15 and TRBJ1-2; D is ambiguous. The CDR3 spans 15 residues. Trimming stripped 0 bases from V and 5 bases from J, with 13 bases between. Germline CDR1 and CDR2: LNHNV and YYDKDF (reference sequence). CDR3 residues: CATSRDTQGSYGYTF. The CDR3 bases are TGTGCCACCAGCAGAGATACGCAAGGGTCATATGGCTACACCTTC.

The chain recombines TRBV5-1 with TRBJ1-3; TRBD1 is a possible D gene (5 bases). Germline values: CDR1 SGHRS, CDR2 YFSETQ. The CDR3 is 14 amino acids. V dropped 8 bases and J dropped 0 bases, with 12 bases sitting between them. The CDR3 region has the DNA TGCGCCAGTATGACAGAACCCTCTGGAAACACCATATATTTT. This gives the protein CASMTEPSGNTIYF.

This clone was seen a single time. The J gene is TRBJ2-3, the V gene TRBV19, with D perhaps matching TRBD2 (5 bases). Germline CDR1 reads LNHDA; CDR2 reads SQIVND (reference sequence). The CDR3 is made up of 13 amino acids. The V end was cut by 7 bases, the J end by 5 bases, with 13 bases between. CDR3 amino acids: CASKSYGVDTQYF. For the CDR3, the DNA is TGTGCCAGTAAAAGTTACGGGGTAGATACGCAGTATTTT.